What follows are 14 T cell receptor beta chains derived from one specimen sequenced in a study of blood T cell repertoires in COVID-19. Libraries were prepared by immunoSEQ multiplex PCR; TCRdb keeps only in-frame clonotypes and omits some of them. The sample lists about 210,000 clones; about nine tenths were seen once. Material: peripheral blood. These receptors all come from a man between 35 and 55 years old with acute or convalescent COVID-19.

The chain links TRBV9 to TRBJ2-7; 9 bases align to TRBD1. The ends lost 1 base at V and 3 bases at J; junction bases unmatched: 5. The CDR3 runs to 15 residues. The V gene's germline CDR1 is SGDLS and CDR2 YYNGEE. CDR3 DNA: TGTGCCAGCAGCGTAAGGGACAGGGACGACTACGAGCAGTACTTC. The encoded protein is CASSVRDRDDYEQYF.

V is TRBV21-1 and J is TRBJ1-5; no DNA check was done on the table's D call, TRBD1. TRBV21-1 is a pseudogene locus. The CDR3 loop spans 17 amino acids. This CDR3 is CASSPKVEAGANQPQHF. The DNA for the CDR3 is TGTGCCAGCAGTCCAAAGGTGGAGGCAGGGGCCAATCAGCCCCAGCATTTT.

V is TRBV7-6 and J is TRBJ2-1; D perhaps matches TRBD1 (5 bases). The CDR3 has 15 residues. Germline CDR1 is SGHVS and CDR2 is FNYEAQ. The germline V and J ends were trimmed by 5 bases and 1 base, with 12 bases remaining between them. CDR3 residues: CASSPGDRSYNEQFF. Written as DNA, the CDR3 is TGTGCCAGCAGCCCGGGCGACAGATCCTACAATGAGCAGTTCTTC.

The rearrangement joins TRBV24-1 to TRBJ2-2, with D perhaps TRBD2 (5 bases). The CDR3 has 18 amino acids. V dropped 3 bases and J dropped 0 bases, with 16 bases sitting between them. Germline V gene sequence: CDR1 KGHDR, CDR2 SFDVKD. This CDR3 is CATSDPFSGSPNTGELFF. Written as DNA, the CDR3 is TGTGCCACCAGTGATCCGTTCTCGGGGTCGCCGAACACCGGGGAGCTGTTTTTT.

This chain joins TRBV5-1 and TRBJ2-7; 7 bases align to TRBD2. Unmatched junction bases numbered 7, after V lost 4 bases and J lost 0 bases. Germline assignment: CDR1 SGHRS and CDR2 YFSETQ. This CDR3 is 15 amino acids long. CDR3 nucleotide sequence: TGCGCCAGCAGCCCGGGACTATCGAGCTCCTACGAGCAGTACTTC. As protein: CASSPGLSSSYEQYF. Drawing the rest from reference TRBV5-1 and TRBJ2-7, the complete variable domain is KAGVTQTPRYLIKTRGQQVTLSCSPISGHRSVSWYQQTPGQGLQFLFEYFSETQRNKGNFPGRFSGRQFSNSRSEMNVSTLELGDSALYLCASSPGLSSSYEQYFGPGTRLTVT.

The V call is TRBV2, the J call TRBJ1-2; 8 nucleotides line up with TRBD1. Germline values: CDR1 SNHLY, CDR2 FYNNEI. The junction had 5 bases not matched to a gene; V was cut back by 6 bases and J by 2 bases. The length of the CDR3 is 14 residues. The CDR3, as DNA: TGTGCCAGCAGGGCCGGGACAGGAAACTATGGCTACACCTTC. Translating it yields CASRAGTGNYGYTF.

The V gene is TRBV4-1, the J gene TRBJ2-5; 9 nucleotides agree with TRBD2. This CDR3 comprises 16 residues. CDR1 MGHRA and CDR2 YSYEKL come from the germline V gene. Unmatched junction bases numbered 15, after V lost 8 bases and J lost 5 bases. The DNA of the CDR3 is TGCGCCAGCGCTAGGGGGGGGCTAGCGGGGCCTGAGACCCAGTACTTC. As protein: CASARGGLAGPETQYF.

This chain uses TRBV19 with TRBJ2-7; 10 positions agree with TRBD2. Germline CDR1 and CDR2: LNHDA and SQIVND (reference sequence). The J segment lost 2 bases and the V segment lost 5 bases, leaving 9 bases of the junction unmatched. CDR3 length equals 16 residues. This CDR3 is CASSSSSGGHPYEQYF. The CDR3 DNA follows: TGTGCCAGTAGTTCTTCTAGCGGGGGCCATCCCTACGAGCAGTACTTC.

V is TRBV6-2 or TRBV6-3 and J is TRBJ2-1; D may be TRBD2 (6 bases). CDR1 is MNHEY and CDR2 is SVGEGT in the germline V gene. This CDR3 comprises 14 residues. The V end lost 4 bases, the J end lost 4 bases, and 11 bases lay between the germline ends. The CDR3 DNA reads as TGTGCCAGCAGTTTTTTAGCGGAATACAATGAGCAGTTCTTC. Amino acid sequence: CASSFLAEYNEQFF.

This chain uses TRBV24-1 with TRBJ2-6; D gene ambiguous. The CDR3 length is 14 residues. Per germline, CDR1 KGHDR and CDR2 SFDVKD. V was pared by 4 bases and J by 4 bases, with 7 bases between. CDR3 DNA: TGTGCCACCAGTGAGGGCGAAGGGGCCAACGTCCTGACTTTC. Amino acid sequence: CATSEGEGANVLTF.

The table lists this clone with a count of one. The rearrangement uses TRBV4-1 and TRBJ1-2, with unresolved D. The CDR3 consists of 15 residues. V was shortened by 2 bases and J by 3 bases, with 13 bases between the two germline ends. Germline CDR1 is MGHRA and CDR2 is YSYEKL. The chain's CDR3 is CASSQPMGSHYGYTF. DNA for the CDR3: TGCGCCAGCAGCCAACCGATGGGGAGTCACTATGGCTACACCTTC.

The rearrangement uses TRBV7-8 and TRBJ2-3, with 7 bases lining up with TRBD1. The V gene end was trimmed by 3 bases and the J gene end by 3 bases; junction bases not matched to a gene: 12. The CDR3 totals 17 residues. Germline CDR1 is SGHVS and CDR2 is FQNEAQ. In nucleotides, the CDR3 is TGTGCCAGCAGCTTCGCGACAGGGAGAAGATTAACAGATACGCAGTATTTT. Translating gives CASSFATGRRLTDTQYF.

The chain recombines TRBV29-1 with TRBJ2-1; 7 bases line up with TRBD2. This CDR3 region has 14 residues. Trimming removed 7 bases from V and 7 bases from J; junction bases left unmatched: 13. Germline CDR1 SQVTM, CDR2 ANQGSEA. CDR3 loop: CSGGGGSIGNEQFF. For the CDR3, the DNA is TGCAGCGGGGGTGGCGGGAGCATCGGAAATGAGCAGTTCTTC.

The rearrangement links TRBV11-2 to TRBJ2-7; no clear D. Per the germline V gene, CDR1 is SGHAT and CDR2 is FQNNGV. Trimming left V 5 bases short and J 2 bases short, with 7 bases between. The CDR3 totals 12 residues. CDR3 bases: TGTGCCAGCAGCGCCCTAGCCTACGAGCAGTACTTC. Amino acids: CASSALAYEQYF. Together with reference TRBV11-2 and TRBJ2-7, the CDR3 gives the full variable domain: EAGVAQSPRYKIIEKRQSVAFWCNPISGHATLYWYQQILGQGPKLLIQFQNNGVVDDSQLPKDRFSAERLKGVDSTLKIQPAKLEDSAVYLCASSALAYEQYFGPGTRLTVT.